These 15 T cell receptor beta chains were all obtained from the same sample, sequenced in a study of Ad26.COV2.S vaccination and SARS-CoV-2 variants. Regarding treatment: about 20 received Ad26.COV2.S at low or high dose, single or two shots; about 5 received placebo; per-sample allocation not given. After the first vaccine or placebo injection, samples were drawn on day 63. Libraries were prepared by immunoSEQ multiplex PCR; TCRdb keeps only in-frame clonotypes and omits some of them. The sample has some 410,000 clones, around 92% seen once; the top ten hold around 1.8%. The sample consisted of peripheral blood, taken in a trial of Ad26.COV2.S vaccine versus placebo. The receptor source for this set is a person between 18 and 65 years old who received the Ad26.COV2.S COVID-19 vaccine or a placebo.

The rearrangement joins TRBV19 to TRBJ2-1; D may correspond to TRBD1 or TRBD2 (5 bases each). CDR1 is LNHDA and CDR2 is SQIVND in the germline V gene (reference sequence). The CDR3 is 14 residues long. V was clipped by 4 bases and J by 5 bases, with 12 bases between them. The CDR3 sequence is CASSTTGAHNEQFF. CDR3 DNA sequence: TGTGCCAGTAGTACCACCGGGGCCCACAATGAGCAGTTCTTC.

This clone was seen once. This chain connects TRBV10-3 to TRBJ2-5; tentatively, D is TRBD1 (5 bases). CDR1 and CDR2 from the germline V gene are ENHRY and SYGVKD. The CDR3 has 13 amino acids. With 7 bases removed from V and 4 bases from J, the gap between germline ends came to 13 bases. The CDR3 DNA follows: TGTGCCATCACTCAGGGTTTCGGAGAGACCCAGTACTTC. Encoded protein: CAITQGFGETQYF.

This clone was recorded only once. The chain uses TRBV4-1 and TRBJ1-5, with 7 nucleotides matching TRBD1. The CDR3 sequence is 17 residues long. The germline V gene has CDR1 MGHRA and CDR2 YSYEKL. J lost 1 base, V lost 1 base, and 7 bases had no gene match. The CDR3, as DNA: TGCGCCAGCAGCCAAGGACCGACAGGGAGGAGCAATCAGCCCCAGCATTTT. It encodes CASSQGPTGRSNQPQHF.

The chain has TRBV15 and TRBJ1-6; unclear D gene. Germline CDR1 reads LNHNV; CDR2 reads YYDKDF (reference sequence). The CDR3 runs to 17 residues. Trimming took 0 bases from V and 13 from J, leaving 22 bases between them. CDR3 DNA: TGTGCCACCAGCAGAGAACAGAGAGTGGCCCCCGCGTCCCCCCTCCACTTT. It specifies CATSREQRVAPASPLHF.

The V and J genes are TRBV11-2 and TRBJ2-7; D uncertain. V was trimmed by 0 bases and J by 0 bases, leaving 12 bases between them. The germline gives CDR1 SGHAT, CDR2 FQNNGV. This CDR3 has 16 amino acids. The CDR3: CASSLDATPISYEQYF. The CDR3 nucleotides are TGTGCCAGCAGCTTAGATGCGACGCCGATCTCCTACGAGCAGTACTTC.

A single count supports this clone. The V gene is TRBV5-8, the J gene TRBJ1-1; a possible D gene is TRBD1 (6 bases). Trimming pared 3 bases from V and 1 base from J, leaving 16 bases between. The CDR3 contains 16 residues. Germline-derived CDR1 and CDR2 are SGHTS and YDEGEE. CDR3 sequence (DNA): TGTGCCAGCAGCTCCGGACAGTTCGTCGGGAACACTGAAGCTTTCTTT. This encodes CASSSGQFVGNTEAFF.

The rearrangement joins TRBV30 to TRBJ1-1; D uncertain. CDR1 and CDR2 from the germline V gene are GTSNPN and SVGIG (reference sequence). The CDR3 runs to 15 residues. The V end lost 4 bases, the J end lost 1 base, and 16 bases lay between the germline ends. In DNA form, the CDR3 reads TGTGCCTGGAATTCCCTGACACTCTGGAACACTGAAGCTTTCTTT. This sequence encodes CAWNSLTLWNTEAFF. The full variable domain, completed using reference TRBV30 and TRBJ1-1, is SQTIHQWPATLVQPVGSPLSLECTVEGTSNPNLYWYRQAAGRGLQLLFYSVGIGQISSEVPQNLSASRPQDRQFILSSKKLLLSDSGFYLCAWNSLTLWNTEAFFGQGTRLTVV.

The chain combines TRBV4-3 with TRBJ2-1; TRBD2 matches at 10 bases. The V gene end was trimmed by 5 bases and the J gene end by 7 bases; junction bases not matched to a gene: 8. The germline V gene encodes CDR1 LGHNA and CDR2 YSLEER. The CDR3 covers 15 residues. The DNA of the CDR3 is TGCGCCAGCAGCTCGAGCGGGGGGGCATCGAATGAGCAGTTCTTC. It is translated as CASSSSGGASNEQFF.

Written as DNA, the CDR3 is TGTGCCAGCAGTTTATCACAGGGGGGCTACAATGAGCAGTTCTTC. As protein: CASSLSQGGYNEQFF. The J gene is TRBJ2-1, the V gene TRBV27; TRBD1 aligns across 8 bases. V was clipped by 0 bases and J by 3 bases; unmatched bases: 1. The CDR3 is made up of 15 amino acids. The germline CDR1 and CDR2 sequences are MNHEY and SMNVEV (reference sequence).

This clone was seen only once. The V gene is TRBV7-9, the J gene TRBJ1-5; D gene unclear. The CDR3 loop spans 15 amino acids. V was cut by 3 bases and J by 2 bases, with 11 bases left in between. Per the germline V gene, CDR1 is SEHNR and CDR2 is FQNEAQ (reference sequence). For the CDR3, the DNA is TGTGCCAGCAGCTTTGGGGTTTATGGCAATCAGCCCCAGCATTTT. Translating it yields CASSFGVYGNQPQHF.

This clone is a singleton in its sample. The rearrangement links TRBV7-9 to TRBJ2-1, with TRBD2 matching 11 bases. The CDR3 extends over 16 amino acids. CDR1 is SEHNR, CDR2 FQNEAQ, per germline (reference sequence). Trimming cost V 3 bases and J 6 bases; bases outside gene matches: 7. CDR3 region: CASSFIAGGFPNEQFF. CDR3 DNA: TGTGCCAGCAGCTTCATAGCGGGGGGGTTCCCCAATGAGCAGTTCTTC.

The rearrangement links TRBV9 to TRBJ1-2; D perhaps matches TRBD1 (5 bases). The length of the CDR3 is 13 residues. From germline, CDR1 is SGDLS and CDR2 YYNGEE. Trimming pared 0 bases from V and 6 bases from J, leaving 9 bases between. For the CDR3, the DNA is TGTGCCAGCAGCGTAGGACAGAAGGATGGCTACACCTTC. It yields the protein CASSVGQKDGYTF.

In nucleotides, the CDR3 is TGTGCCAGCTCACCGCCGGGGGGACACAATCAGCCCCAGCATTTT. Its translation is CASSPPGGHNQPQHF. This chain links TRBV18 with TRBJ1-5, with TRBD1 as a possible D gene (6 bases). The CDR3 has 15 amino acids. Deletions cut 3 bases from V and 3 bases from J, with 12 bases between. The germline V gene encodes CDR1 KGHSH and CDR2 LQKENI.

The CDR3 DNA reads TGTGCCAGCAGTTTGGGACAGTGGGAAGGACTGTTTTTT. Translated, it gives CASSLGQWEGLFF. The chain combines TRBV12-3 or TRBV12-4 with TRBJ1-4; 7 nucleotides agree with TRBD1. The CDR3 contains 13 residues. The V segment lost 3 bases and the J segment 13 bases; nucleotides outside the gene matches: 8.

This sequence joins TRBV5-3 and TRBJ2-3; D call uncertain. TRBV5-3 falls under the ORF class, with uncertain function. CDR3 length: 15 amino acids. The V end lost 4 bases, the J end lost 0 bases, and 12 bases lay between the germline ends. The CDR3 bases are TGTGCCAGAAGCCTGTTGCTCCGTAGCACAGATACGCAGTATTTT. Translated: CARSLLLRSTDTQYF.